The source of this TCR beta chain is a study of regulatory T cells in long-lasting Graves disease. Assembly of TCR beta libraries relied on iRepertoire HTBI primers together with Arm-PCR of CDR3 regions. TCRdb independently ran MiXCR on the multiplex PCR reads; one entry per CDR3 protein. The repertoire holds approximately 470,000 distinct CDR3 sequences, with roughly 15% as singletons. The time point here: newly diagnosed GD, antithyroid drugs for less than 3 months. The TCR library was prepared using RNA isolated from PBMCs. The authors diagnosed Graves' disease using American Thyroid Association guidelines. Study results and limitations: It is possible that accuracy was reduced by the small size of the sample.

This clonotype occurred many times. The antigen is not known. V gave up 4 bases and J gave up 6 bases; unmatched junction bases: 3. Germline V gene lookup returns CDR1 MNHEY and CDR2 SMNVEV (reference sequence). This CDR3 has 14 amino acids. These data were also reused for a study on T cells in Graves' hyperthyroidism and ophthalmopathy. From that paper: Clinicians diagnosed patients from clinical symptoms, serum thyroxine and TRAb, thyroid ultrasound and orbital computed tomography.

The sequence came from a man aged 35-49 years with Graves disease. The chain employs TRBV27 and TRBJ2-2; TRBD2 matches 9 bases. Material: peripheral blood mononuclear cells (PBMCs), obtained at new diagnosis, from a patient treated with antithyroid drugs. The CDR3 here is CASSSLAGPGELFF. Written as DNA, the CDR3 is TGTGCCAGCAGTTCCCTAGCGGGACCCGGGGAGCTGTTTTTT.